These 14 T cell receptor beta chains were sequenced from one sample in a study of T-cell memory formation after mild COVID-19. TCRdb re-derived calls from the 5' RACE reads in MiXCR, one entry per CDR3 protein. The sample holds 430,000 or so distinct CDR3 sequences, roughly 23% seen once. Source material: PBMCs or a T cell subset sorted from them (not recorded which). Source of these receptors: an adult woman who had mild COVID-19 (a few samples of this study predate the infection). Cell type and time point are not known.

This clonotype turned up a few times. The J gene is TRBJ1-5, the V gene TRBV19, with TRBD1 matching over 7 bases. V shed 4 bases and J 0 bases; nucleotides not matched to a gene: 12. The germline CDR1 and CDR2 sequences are LNHDA and SQIVND (reference sequence). The CDR3 spans 18 residues. The CDR3 loop reads CASSRYSQGRDSNQPQHF. The DNA of the CDR3 is TGTGCCAGTAGTAGGTATTCACAGGGGCGAGATAGCAATCAGCCCCAGCATTTT.

This clonotype turned up a few times. The chain couples TRBV20-1 to TRBJ1-2, with D perhaps TRBD1 (6 bases). The CDR3 sequence is 15 residues long. V shed 0 bases and J shed 7 bases, with 18 bases lying between them. Germline V gene lookup returns CDR1 DFQATT and CDR2 SNEGSKA (reference sequence). The CDR3 nucleotides read TGCAGTGCTAGAGATGCCAGGGGAAGGGCCCCTGGCTACACCTTC. Translated: CSARDARGRAPGYTF.

This clonotype was counted between two and nine times. The chain combines TRBV28 with TRBJ2-3, with D possibly being TRBD1 or TRBD2 (5 bases each). The CDR3 extends over 18 amino acids. Germline lookup yields CDR1 MDHEN and CDR2 SYDVKM. With 3 bases removed from V and 4 bases from J, the gap between germline ends came to 23 bases. DNA of the CDR3: TGTGCCAGCAGTTTTTGGGCAGGGACGAGCCCTTCGCCAGATACGCAGTATTTT. This encodes CASSFWAGTSPSPDTQYF.

This clonotype showed up just a few times. The CDR3 bases are TGTGCCACCAGCAGAGGCTCTAGCGGGGGGGCGGAGACCCAGTACTTC. This codes for CATSRGSSGGAETQYF. V is TRBV15 and J is TRBJ2-5; TRBD2 agrees at 12 bases. There are 16 residues in the CDR3. CDR1 is LNHNV, CDR2 YYDKDF, per germline (reference sequence). V lost 1 base, J lost 5 bases, and 5 bases stayed unmatched.

The chain couples TRBV10-3 to TRBJ2-7, with 9 bases that match TRBD1. From germline, CDR1 is ENHRY and CDR2 SYGVKD. This CDR3 has 15 amino acids. V was clipped by 2 bases and J by 3 bases; unmatched bases: 5. CDR3 sequence: CAISEGTGTIYEQYF. The CDR3, as DNA: TGTGCCATCAGTGAGGGGACAGGGACCATCTACGAGCAGTACTTC.

This clonotype has at least ten counts. V is TRBV9 and J is TRBJ2-7; D not certain. V gave up 2 bases and J gave up 2 bases, with 14 bases separating them. Germline assignment: CDR1 SGDLS and CDR2 YYNGEE. This CDR3 contains 15 residues. CDR3 DNA: TGTGCCAGCAGCGTGGAGAGAGGACCGACCTACGAGCAGTACTTC. This codes for CASSVERGPTYEQYF. The variable domain in full, with the rest retrieved from reference TRBV9 and TRBJ2-7, is DSGVTQTPKHLITATGQRVTLRCSPRSGDLSVYWYQQSLDQGLQFLIQYYNGEERAKGNILERFSAQQFPDLHSELNLSSLELGDSALYFCASSVERGPTYEQYFGPGTRLTVT.

The chain has TRBV5-1 and TRBJ1-1, with D perhaps TRBD1 (5 bases). Deletions cut 3 bases from V and 4 bases from J, with 16 bases between. Germline V lookup: CDR1 SGHRS, CDR2 YFSETQ. The CDR3 length is 15 residues. The CDR3 protein is CASSSVGGVGTEAFF. In DNA, the CDR3 is TGCGCCAGCAGCTCTGTCGGGGGGGTTGGCACTGAAGCTTTCTTT.

This clonotype was picked up a small number of times. The chain has TRBV20-1 and TRBJ2-3; D is perhaps TRBD2 (6 bases). The germline CDR1 and CDR2 sequences are DFQATT and SNEGSKA (reference sequence). CDR3 length: 14 residues. The ends were cut back, 6 bases at V and 4 bases at J, with 17 bases in the middle. The CDR3 sequence: CSAPILRGADTQYF. The CDR3 region has the DNA TGCAGTGCACCGATTTTGCGGGGAGCAGATACGCAGTATTTT.

This sequence joins TRBV12-3 or TRBV12-4 and TRBJ2-5; perhaps TRBD2 as D (6 bases). The V end was cut by 2 bases, the J end by 7 bases, with 11 bases between. The CDR3 consists of 13 residues. The CDR3 DNA reads TGTGCCAGCAGTTTATCGGGGGACGGGACCCAGTACTTC. This translates into CASSLSGDGTQYF.

In its sample, this clonotype was seen a few times. This chain connects TRBV30 to TRBJ2-1; 8 bases line up with TRBD2. Per the germline V gene, CDR1 is GTSNPN and CDR2 is SVGIG (reference sequence). The CDR3 runs 16 residues. V gave up 1 base and J gave up 3 bases; unmatched junction bases: 8. CDR3 nucleotides: TGTGCCTGGAGTGGTCTAGCGGGCCTTCGCTACAATGAGCAGTTCTTC. Translation: CAWSGLAGLRYNEQFF.

This clonotype was picked up one time. The gene calls are TRBV6-5 and TRBJ2-7; 7 nucleotides line up with TRBD2. Looked up from germline, CDR1 is MNHEY and CDR2 is SVGAGI. The CDR3 covers 16 residues. With 2 bases clipped from V and 3 bases from J, the junction kept 10 bases outside the gene matches. CDR3 DNA sequence: TGTGCCAGCAGTTACGCTCGGGGAGGGTGGGGCTACGAGCAGTACTTC. Its protein is CASSYARGGWGYEQYF.

V gene TRBV6-2 or TRBV6-3 combines with J gene TRBJ2-7; D is tentatively TRBD1 or TRBD2 (5 bases each). CDR1 is MNHEY and CDR2 is SVGEGT in the germline V gene. The CDR3 runs 15 residues. The V end was cut by 6 bases, the J end by 3 bases, with 18 bases between. CDR3 DNA: TGTGCCAGCAGCCCCGACGGGTGGGGGATCTACGAGCAGTACTTC. As protein: CASSPDGWGIYEQYF.

In this sample, this clonotype turned up a few times. This chain joins TRBV11-2 and TRBJ2-5; unclear D gene. The CDR3 covers 12 residues. CDR1 and CDR2 (germline): SGHAT, FQNNGV. V lost 6 bases and J 5 bases, leaving 10 bases between the germline ends. Written as DNA, the CDR3 is TGTGCCAGCAGTCCGTCCACCGAGACCCAGTACTTC. Its translation: CASSPSTETQYF.

J is TRBJ1-5 and V is TRBV7-9; 12 nucleotides match TRBD1. J lost 2 bases, V lost 5 bases, and 22 bases had no gene match. The CDR3 extends over 22 amino acids. The germline gives CDR1 SEHNR, CDR2 FQNEAQ (reference sequence). CDR3 in amino acids: CASSRKTPGTGGADSGNQPQHF. DNA of the CDR3: TGTGCCAGCAGCCGAAAAACTCCCGGGACAGGGGGCGCAGATAGTGGCAATCAGCCCCAGCATTTT.